This TCR beta chain comes out of a study of blood T cell repertoires in COVID-19. Assay used: immunoSEQ multiplex PCR; TCRdb lists only in-frame clones, some missing. The table shows 170,000 or so clones, with roughly nine tenths occurring only once. Allocation to cohorts depended on clinical history reported by the participants. Each recovered donor of Cohort 3 presented with two negative PCRs, clearance, or symptom resolution. Germline assignment: CDR1 SGHDT and CDR2 YYEEEE. J was trimmed by 4 bases and V by 4 bases; bases with no gene match: 8. The CDR3 loop spans 15 amino acids. The TCR was taken from a woman in her forties or fifties who had recovered from COVID-19. Sequenced sample: PBMCs or T cells enriched from blood (not recorded which). This chain connects TRBV5-6 to TRBJ1-2; TRBD1 matches 9 bases. The CDR3: CASSLNRGQGYGYTF. The CDR3, as DNA: TGTGCCAGCAGCCTTAACAGGGGGCAAGGCTATGGCTACACCTTC.